The sequence of this TCR beta chain was determined in a study of molecular identifiers for immune sequencing clone quantification. General study points: Clones above 20 RNA copies contained over 97% of effector molecules and under 1% of naive molecules.

Sorted naive CD8 T cells were those defined as CD8+CD4-CCR7+CD45RA+. A single record per CDR3 protein comes from TCRdb applying MiXCR to the PCR reads. Counted here are about 640,000 distinct CDR3 sequences, less than 20% occurring once; the ten biggest clones make up roughly 0.9%. CDR3 size: 16 residues. V shed 5 bases and J shed 8 bases, with 22 bases lying between them. About this clonotype: What it recognizes is unknown.

The V call is TRBV12-3 or TRBV12-4, the J call TRBJ2-1; unclear D gene. The sequencing input was naive CD8+ T cells from blood, with Jurkat cell RNA spiked in. Indicated subset: FACS-sorted CD8+CD4-CCR7+CD45RA+ naive T cells. This clonotype originated in a human donor in good health. Some libraries in this study had Jurkat cell RNA spiked in. The CDR3, as DNA: TGTGCCAGCAGTACTCCGGTCCAACCTCCGGGCGATGAGCAGTTCTTC. Translation: CASSTPVQPPGDEQFF.